This T cell receptor beta chain stems from a study of spatial heterogeneity in lung cancer. At the level of the study: Compared with alpha-chain sequences, beta-chain sequences were consistently detected in greater numbers. Broader study findings: Among blood samples, ubiquitous expanded tumor TCRs appeared more at resection than at follow-up.

Described time point: sample taken at primary tumor resection. Patients with untreated early-stage non-small cell lung cancer, numbering more than 55, were the donors. No cell sorting; template was whole RNA from tumor, lung tissue or PBMC. This clonotype has a count of ten or more. Its antigen is still unknown. TCRdb independently ran MiXCR on the 5' RACE reads; one entry per CDR3 protein. The data hold under 30,000 distinct CDR3 sequences, with around 5% observed a single time. With 4 bases removed from V and 4 bases from J, the gap between germline ends came to 9 bases. CDR3 size: 13 residues. Per the germline V gene, CDR1 is WNHNN and CDR2 is SYGVQD (reference sequence).

The TCR was taken from a male donor with early-stage non-small cell lung cancer. The chain combines TRBV10-1 with TRBJ2-3; unclear D gene. The sequencing used PBMCs, collected at surgery. CDR3 bases: TGCGCCAGCAGTGCCCCCGGGCCAGATACGCAGTATTTT. Its protein is CASSAPGPDTQYF.